These T cell receptor beta chains were read from a single sample in a study of human T cells and chemical hapten exposure. TCRdb re-called the RACE reads through MiXCR, storing one row per CDR3 protein. This sample yields some 100,000 distinct CDR3 sequences, of which approximately 8.6% are seen a single time; 2% to 2.5% belongs to the top ten. Sequenced here: whole blood, sampled in connection with sensitization to the hapten diphenylcyclopropenone (DPC). The receptor source for this set is a woman in her 40s with alopecia areata. Some clones in this sample may be carry-over from other donors' samples. CDR3s include the opening cysteine and the closing phenylalanine or tryptophan. D genes are given only for firm matches. Expanded clones are given a class, and other clones once, few, many or no size at all.

>NA|TRBJ2-3|NA|TRBV21-1
CASSKVRRPF
TGTGCCAGCAGCAAAGTTCGGAGGCCCTTT
>NA|TRBJ2-7|NA|TRBV28
CASSPPHYEQYF
TGTGCCAGCAGCCCCCCCCACTACGAGCAGTACTTC
>TRBD1|TRBJ1-4|NA|TRBV7-2
CASRITGGASLVNEKLFF
TGTGCCAGCAGGATTACAGGGGGCGCGAGCTTGGTTAATGAAAAACTGTTTTTT
>TRBD2|TRBJ2-1|many|TRBV7-9
CASSPTSGIEQFF
TGTGCCAGCAGCCCGACTAGCGGTATTGAGCAGTTCTTC
>NA|TRBJ2-2|few|TRBV5-1
CASSLGRDSANTGELFF
TGCGCCAGCAGCTTGGGGCGGGACAGCGCGAACACCGGGGAGCTGTTTTTT
>NA|TRBJ2-5|few|TRBV12-3/TRBV12-4
CASSLGEQKETQYF
TGTGCCAGCAGTCTCGGGGAACAAAAAGAGACCCAGTACTTC
>TRBD2|TRBJ2-1|many|TRBV9
CASSVRVAGGRNEQFF
TGTGCCAGCAGCGTACGCGTAGCGGGAGGTCGAAATGAGCAGTTCTTC
>NA|TRBJ2-3|many|TRBV7-9
CASSPGSTDTQYF
TGTGCCAGCAGTCCGGGCTCCACAGATACGCAGTATTTT
>NA|TRBJ1-3|many|TRBV18
CASSPPGTGPSGNTIYF
TGTGCCAGCTCACCACCGGGAACAGGGCCCTCTGGAAACACCATATATTTT
>NA|TRBJ2-7|NA|TRBV28
CASSFPDHRDEQYF
TGTGCCAGCAGTTTCCCCGATCACAGGGACGAGCAGTACTTC
>TRBD1|TRBJ1-2|once|TRBV7-2
CASSPTTGGYGYTF
TGTGCCAGCAGCCCTACGACAGGGGGCTATGGCTACACCTTC
>NA|TRBJ2-2|many|TRBV10-3
CAISGAAGNTGELFF
TGTGCCATCAGCGGAGCGGCGGGTAACACCGGGGAGCTGTTTTTT
>NA|TRBJ2-7|NA|TRBV9
CASSVSSSSYEQYF
TGTGCCAGCAGCGTATCTAGCTCCTCCTACGAGCAGTACTTC
>NA|TRBJ1-5|NA|TRBV28
CASSPGKPQHF
TGTGCCAGCAGCCCCGGGAAGCCCCAGCATTTT
>NA|TRBJ2-3|few|TRBV5-5
CASSFVRDTQYF
TGTGCCAGCAGCTTTGTTAGGGATACGCAGTATTTT
>NA|TRBJ1-1|many|TRBV3-1
CASSQTSGPNTEAFF
TGTGCCAGCAGCCAAACATCAGGGCCGAACACTGAAGCTTTCTTT
>TRBD1|TRBJ2-7|many|TRBV27
CASSRTGTGVFYEQYF
TGTGCCAGCAGCCGTACCGGGACAGGGGTCTTCTACGAGCAGTACTTC
>NA|TRBJ1-2|many|TRBV7-9
CASSFRDSYGYTF
TGTGCCAGCAGCTTCAGGGATAGCTATGGCTACACCTTC
>NA|TRBJ2-7|few|TRBV3-1
CASSQSAGPYEQYF
TGTGCCAGCAGCCAATCGGCAGGGCCCTACGAGCAGTACTTC
>TRBD2|TRBJ2-5|NA|TRBV4-1
CASSPRTSGSHLAETQYF
TGCGCCAGCAGCCCTAGGACTAGCGGGAGCCACCTCGCGGAGACCCAGTACTTC
>NA|TRBJ2-3|NA|TRBV7-2
CASSRQGSTDTQYF
TGTGCCAGCAGCCGTCAGGGGTCCACAGATACGCAGTATTTT
>NA|TRBJ2-2|many|TRBV30
CAWSSGANTGELFF
TGTGCCTGGAGTTCGGGGGCGAACACCGGGGAGCTGTTTTTT
>NA|TRBJ1-1|few|TRBV29-1
CSVAITENTEAFF
TGCAGCGTTGCAATCACAGAGAACACTGAAGCTTTCTTT
>NA|TRBJ2-3|few|TRBV29-1
CSVEGGWADTQYF
TGCAGCGTTGAAGGCGGGTGGGCGGATACGCAGTATTTT
>NA|TRBJ1-1|NA|TRBV11-2
CASRFSPGDAAFF
TGTGCCAGCAGATTCTCACCCGGTGATGCAGCTTTCTTT
>NA|TRBJ2-5|NA|TRBV29-1
CSVASPGASGETQYF
TGCAGCGTCGCCTCGCCGGGAGCCTCAGGCGAGACCCAGTACTTC
>TRBD2|TRBJ2-3|many|TRBV10-3
CAVSILAGRTDTQYF
TGTGCCGTTTCCATCCTAGCGGGCCGCACAGATACGCAGTATTTT
>NA|TRBJ1-6|NA|TRBV6-1
CASSEFGGRNNSPLHF
TGTGCCAGCAGTGAATTCGGGGGCAGGAATAATTCACCCCTCCACTTT
>TRBD1|TRBJ2-2|many|TRBV7-2
CASSWTGVGTGELFF
TGTGCCAGCAGCTGGACAGGGGTCGGAACCGGGGAGCTGTTTTTT
>NA|TRBJ2-1|many|TRBV29-1
CSVDPREGSNEQFF
TGCAGCGTTGACCCTCGGGAAGGGTCCAATGAGCAGTTCTTC
>NA|TRBJ2-3|many|TRBV7-2
CASSSRDFADTQYF
TGTGCCAGCAGCTCGCGGGACTTCGCAGATACGCAGTATTTT
>NA|TRBJ1-2|many|TRBV6-2/TRBV6-3
CASMGGDYGYTF
TGTGCCAGCATGGGAGGGGACTATGGCTACACCTTC
>NA|TRBJ2-1|many|TRBV18
CASSRGAYNEQFF
TGTGCCAGCTCAAGGGGGGCATACAATGAGCAGTTCTTC
>TRBD1|TRBJ1-3|NA|TRBV5-1
CASSLAAGGSNTIYF
TGCGCCAGCAGCTTGGCTGCAGGGGGCTCAAACACCATATATTTT
>NA|TRBJ2-3|many|TRBV18
CAYSSHETDTQYF
TGTGCCTACAGCTCACACGAGACAGATACGCAGTATTTT
>NA|TRBJ2-7|many|TRBV28
CASSLPPREQYF
TGTGCCAGCAGTTTGCCCCCCCGGGAGCAGTACTTC
>NA|TRBJ1-6|many|TRBV29-1
CSARSEQKNSPLHF
TGCAGCGCCCGATCGGAACAAAAAAATTCACCCCTCCACTTT
>NA|TRBJ1-4|many|TRBV20-1
CSARDVDGNEKLFF
TGCAGTGCTAGAGATGTGGACGGGAATGAAAAACTGTTTTTT
>NA|TRBJ2-3|NA|TRBV12-3/TRBV12-4
CASSSGPTTDTQYF
TGTGCCAGCAGTTCGGGACCAACGACAGATACGCAGTATTTT
>NA|TRBJ2-5|few|TRBV9
CASSAGPLALGGETQYF
TGTGCCAGCAGCGCCGGGCCCTTGGCGTTGGGGGGTGAGACCCAGTACTTC
>NA|TRBJ1-3|many|TRBV7-2
CASAQRAGNTIYF
TGTGCCAGCGCTCAAAGGGCCGGAAACACCATATATTTT
>NA|TRBJ2-2|many|TRBV5-1
CASSLVASANTGELFF
TGCGCCAGCAGCTTGGTCGCTAGCGCGAACACCGGGGAGCTGTTTTTT
>NA|TRBJ2-1|few|TRBV5-4
CASSTHPAGGDNEQFF
TGTGCCAGCAGCACCCACCCGGCGGGCGGGGACAATGAGCAGTTCTTC
>TRBD1|TRBJ1-6|NA|TRBV18
CVSSTGQGESSYNSPLHF
TGTGTCAGCTCTACGGGACAGGGGGAAAGCTCCTATAATTCACCCCTCCACTTT
>TRBD2|TRBJ2-7|few|TRBV10-1
CASTLSGRATGEQYF
TGCGCCAGCACCCTTAGCGGGAGGGCCACCGGCGAGCAGTACTTC
>NA|TRBJ1-6|few|TRBV6-1
CASSETRGSSPLHF
TGTGCCAGCAGTGAAACGAGGGGAAGCTCACCCCTCCACTTT
>NA|TRBJ1-5|NA|TRBV7-2
CASSLGGRGRDQPQHF
TGTGCCAGCAGCTTAGGTGGCAGGGGAAGGGATCAGCCCCAGCATTTT
>TRBD2|TRBJ2-3|many|TRBV4-3
CASSHQLAAADTQYF
TGCGCCAGCAGCCACCAACTAGCGGCGGCAGATACGCAGTATTTT
>NA|TRBJ1-2|many|TRBV5-1
CASSQIAQGRTGGYTF
TGCGCCAGCAGCCAGATTGCACAGGGAAGAACTGGTGGCTACACCTTC
>NA|TRBJ2-6|NA|TRBV28
CASSFHSGANVLTF
TGTGCCAGCAGTTTTCACTCTGGGGCCAACGTCCTGACTTTC
>NA|TRBJ1-4|many|TRBV5-4
CASKSGRATNEKLFF
TGTGCCAGCAAATCGGGACGAGCAACTAATGAAAAACTGTTTTTT
>NA|TRBJ1-1|NA|TRBV28
CASSLRQSGTEAFF
TGTGCCAGCAGTTTAAGGCAGTCGGGCACTGAAGCTTTCTTT
>TRBD2|TRBJ2-1|many|TRBV12-5
CASGLVASGNEQFF
TGTGCTAGTGGTTTGGTAGCTAGCGGGAATGAGCAGTTCTTC
>TRBD2|TRBJ2-1|NA|TRBV28
CASSLGHSGRRNEQFF
TGTGCCAGCAGTTTAGGCCATAGCGGGAGAAGGAATGAGCAGTTCTTC
>TRBD1|TRBJ2-3|few|TRBV12-3/TRBV12-4
CASSRGQGDTDTQYF
TGTGCCAGCAGCCGGGGACAGGGAGACACAGATACGCAGTATTTT
>NA|TRBJ1-2|many|TRBV19
CASSPIATGNYGYTF
TGTGCCAGTAGTCCCATCGCCACAGGGAACTATGGCTACACCTTC
>TRBD1|TRBJ1-2|many|TRBV29-1
CSVEGTGADYGYTF
TGCAGCGTTGAGGGGACAGGGGCCGACTATGGCTACACCTTC
>NA|TRBJ2-3|many|TRBV6-5
CASRDRVTSGTDTQYF
TGTGCCAGCAGGGACAGAGTTACCTCTGGCACAGATACGCAGTATTTT
>NA|TRBJ2-7|NA|TRBV7-9
CASSFPSSYEQYF
TGTGCCAGCAGCTTTCCCTCCAGCTACGAGCAGTACTTC